The 22 T cell receptor beta chains below come from one sample, sequenced in a study of blood T cell repertoires in COVID-19. Data came from immunoSEQ multiplex PCR; TCRdb stores just in-frame clones and leaves some out. The sample shows some 400,000 clones, around 86% of them seen only once. Sequencing was carried out using peripheral blood. These receptors came from a human donor in a cohort sampled during active COVID-19.

This sequence joins TRBV2 and TRBJ2-3, with TRBD1 as a possible D gene (5 bases). This CDR3 comprises 12 residues. Germline V gene lookup returns CDR1 SNHLY and CDR2 FYNNEI. The V and J ends lost 11 bases and 4 bases respectively, with 13 bases between them. CDR3 sequence: CACQGVSDTQYF. Here the CDR3 DNA reads TGTGCCTGCCAAGGGGTTTCAGATACGCAGTATTTT.

This clone was found once. The V call is TRBV7-9, the J call TRBJ2-7, with no clear D. CDR1 SEHNR and CDR2 FQNEAQ come from the germline V gene (reference sequence). This CDR3 contains 14 residues. V shed 5 bases and J shed 2 bases, with 13 bases lying between them. The CDR3 nucleotides are TGTGCCAGCAGCCCCCGGGTCTCGACCTACGAGCAGTACTTC. This gives the protein CASSPRVSTYEQYF.

The J gene is TRBJ2-3, the V gene TRBV10-3; D is perhaps TRBD1 (6 bases). V dropped 0 bases and J dropped 1 base, with 11 bases sitting between them. Per the germline V gene, CDR1 is ENHRY and CDR2 is SYGVKD. The CDR3 sequence is 16 residues long. CDR3 sequence reads: CAISESRRGGTDTQYF. The CDR3, as DNA: TGTGCCATCAGTGAGTCGCGCAGGGGCGGCACAGATACGCAGTATTTT.

The rearrangement links TRBV5-6 to TRBJ2-7; D is unresolved. Germline CDR1 reads SGHDT; CDR2 reads YYEEEE. This CDR3 region has 12 residues. Trimming pared 4 bases from V and 4 bases from J, leaving 9 bases between. The CDR3 region is CASSITRYEQYF. The CDR3 DNA follows: TGTGCCAGCAGCATTACACGTTACGAGCAGTACTTC.

This chain links TRBV6-1 with TRBJ1-2; D not certain. The CDR3 loop spans 13 amino acids. CDR1 and CDR2 (germline): MNHNS, SASEGT. Trimming pared 2 bases from V and 4 bases from J, leaving 8 bases between. This CDR3 is CASSEPGSYGYTF. CDR3 coding DNA: TGTGCCAGCAGTGAACCTGGGAGCTATGGCTACACCTTC.

The chain links TRBV6-5 to TRBJ1-2, with TRBD1 matching over 10 bases. Trimming at V came to 10 bases and at J to 4 bases, leaving 12 bases not matched to a gene. This CDR3 is built from 15 residues. Germline CDR1 and CDR2: MNHEY and SVGAGI. The CDR3 here is CAMRPGTGAGYGYTF. CDR3 coding DNA: TGTGCCATGCGGCCCGGGACAGGGGCGGGCTATGGCTACACCTTC.

The CDR3 protein is CASSPATQETQYF. The CDR3 nucleotides read TGTGCCAGCTCACCAGCAACACAAGAGACCCAGTACTTC. V gene TRBV18 combines with J gene TRBJ2-5; D remains ambiguous. V lost 2 bases and J 2 bases, leaving 6 bases between the germline ends. The CDR3 has 13 amino acids. Germline V gene lookup returns CDR1 KGHSH and CDR2 LQKENI. Supplemented by reference TRBV18 and TRBJ2-5, the full variable domain reads NAGVMQNPRHLVRRRGQEARLRCSPMKGHSHVYWYRQLPEEGLKFMVYLQKENIIDESGMPKERFSAEFPKEGPSILRIQQVVRGDSAAYFCASSPATQETQYFGPGTRLLVL.

V and J are TRBV25-1 and TRBJ2-4, with D possibly being TRBD2 (6 bases). CDR1 MGHDK and CDR2 SYGVNS come from the germline V gene. The CDR3 consists of 11 residues. V was pared by 3 bases and J by 10 bases, with 7 bases between. For the CDR3, the DNA is TGTGCCAGCAGTGATGGGGGGATTCAGTACTTC. Amino acids: CASSDGGIQYF.

V gene TRBV19 combines with J gene TRBJ1-2, with 10 bases identical to TRBD1. V was clipped by 10 bases and J by 4 bases; unmatched bases: 9. Germline lookup yields CDR1 LNHDA and CDR2 SQIVND (reference sequence). CDR3 length: 14 residues. CDR3 sequence: CATSYGDRGYGYTF. For the CDR3, the DNA is TGTGCCACCTCCTATGGGGACAGGGGCTATGGCTACACCTTC.

The rearrangement joins TRBV2 to TRBJ1-2, with D tentatively TRBD1 (6 bases). V was clipped by 7 bases and J by 5 bases, with 14 bases between them. The germline gives CDR1 SNHLY, CDR2 FYNNEI. This CDR3 has 13 amino acids. The CDR3: CASTHTGLYGYTF. CDR3 nucleotide sequence: TGTGCCAGCACCCACACAGGGTTATATGGCTACACCTTC.

The rearrangement links TRBV27 to TRBJ2-1; a possible D gene is TRBD1 (5 bases). CDR3 length: 16 amino acids. The germline V and J ends were trimmed by 5 bases and 2 bases, with 16 bases remaining between them. CDR1 and CDR2 from the germline V gene are MNHEY and SMNVEV (reference sequence). CDR3: CASSQWQGTAYNEQFF. As DNA, the CDR3 is TGTGCCAGCAGTCAATGGCAGGGTACTGCCTACAATGAGCAGTTCTTC.

The chain has TRBV3-1 (or the pseudogene TRBV3-2) and TRBJ1-3; D is undetermined. Germline V lookup: CDR1 LGHDT, CDR2 YNNKEL (reference sequence). V lost 4 bases and J 0 bases, leaving 4 bases between the germline ends. The CDR3 consists of 13 residues. The DNA of the CDR3 is TGTGCCAGCAGCCTTTACTCTGGAAACACCATATATTTT. Translated: CASSLYSGNTIYF.

The chain has TRBV28 and TRBJ2-7, with 8 bases fitting TRBD2. J gave up 5 bases and V 6 bases, and 9 bases lay outside the gene matches. Germline V lookup: CDR1 MDHEN, CDR2 SYDVKM. The CDR3 length is 14 residues. In DNA, the CDR3 is TGTGCCAGCAGGTCGGGACTAGGGGGGCACGAGCAGTACTTC. It codes for CASRSGLGGHEQYF.

This clone was found a few times. The chain combines TRBV7-9 with TRBJ2-7; TRBD2 aligns across 11 bases. The CDR3 spans 15 residues. The germline CDR1 and CDR2 sequences are SEHNR and FQNEAQ (reference sequence). V shed 0 bases and J 4 bases; nucleotides not matched to a gene: 2. CDR3 coding DNA: TGTGCCAGCAGCTTAGCTGGGACTAGCGGATACGAGCAGTACTTC. As protein: CASSLAGTSGYEQYF.

The chain employs TRBV7-2 and TRBJ1-1; 7 bases are shared with TRBD1. V shed 1 base and J 6 bases; nucleotides not matched to a gene: 5. There are 14 residues in the CDR3. Germline V gene lookup returns CDR1 SGHTA and CDR2 FQGNSA. The DNA for the CDR3 is TGTGCCAGCAGCTTAGAGACAGGGCTCTCTGAAGCTTTCTTT. As protein: CASSLETGLSEAFF.

There are many counts of this clone. The chain carries TRBV9 and TRBJ1-6, with 7 bases lining up with TRBD1. Germline V gene sequence: CDR1 SGDLS, CDR2 YYNGEE. This CDR3 has 13 amino acids. Trimming cost V 3 bases and J 12 bases; bases outside gene matches: 6. The CDR3 loop reads CASSAGTAKPLHF. The CDR3 nucleotides read TGTGCCAGCAGCGCAGGGACAGCCAAACCCCTCCACTTT.

The V and J genes are TRBV29-1 and TRBJ2-2; 13 bases are shared with TRBD2. V was pared by 8 bases and J by 0 bases, with 6 bases of the junction left unmatched. CDR1 is SQVTM, CDR2 ANQGSEA, per germline. The CDR3 runs 16 residues. CDR3 region: CSPWTSGSPNTGELFF. DNA of the CDR3: TGCAGCCCCTGGACTAGCGGGAGTCCGAACACCGGGGAGCTGTTTTTT.

The V call is TRBV19, the J call TRBJ1-4; TRBD1 is a possible D gene (5 bases). This CDR3 comprises 14 residues. V was cut by 4 bases and J by 5 bases, with 11 bases left in between. Germline CDR1 and CDR2: LNHDA and SQIVND (reference sequence). CDR3 bases: TGTGCCAGTAGTAAACGGCAGGGAAATGAAAAACTGTTTTTT. The encoded protein is CASSKRQGNEKLFF.

CDR3 sequence: CASSIGHPAWEQYF. The CDR3 nucleotides read TGTGCCAGTAGTATTGGGCACCCTGCTTGGGAGCAGTACTTC. The chain uses TRBV19 and TRBJ2-7; the D is unclear. CDR3 length equals 14 residues. The germline CDR1 and CDR2 sequences are LNHDA and SQIVND (reference sequence). V dropped 3 bases and J dropped 7 bases, with 16 bases sitting between them.

This clone was counted between two and nine times. V gene TRBV30 combines with J gene TRBJ2-3; no definite D call. The germline V gene has CDR1 GTSNPN and CDR2 SVGIG (reference sequence). Trimming pared 0 bases from V and 4 bases from J, leaving 5 bases between. This CDR3 contains 12 residues. CDR3 DNA: TGTGCCTGGAGTGTACGGGCAGATACGCAGTATTTT. Protein: CAWSVRADTQYF.

V is TRBV5-1 and J is TRBJ2-2; 10 positions match TRBD1. The germline CDR1 and CDR2 sequences are SGHRS and YFSETQ. Unmatched junction bases numbered 4, after V lost 0 bases and J lost 8 bases. CDR3 length: 15 amino acids. The CDR3 DNA follows: TGCGCCAGCAGCTTGGGACAGGGGGCCGGAGGGGAGCTGTTTTTT. Its protein product is CASSLGQGAGGELFF.

The chain is built from TRBV12-3 or TRBV12-4 and TRBJ2-2, with D unresolved. The V end lost 3 bases, the J end lost 5 bases, and 4 bases lay between the germline ends. This CDR3 has 12 amino acids. Here the CDR3 reads CASSFETGELFF. The CDR3 region has the DNA TGTGCCAGCAGTTTCGAGACCGGGGAGCTGTTTTTT.